These 3 T cell receptor beta chains were sequenced from one sample in a study of shared clonotypes between healthy human individuals (TCRdb year 2020). The method was the immunoSEQ multiplex PCR assay. As stored in TCRdb, this immuneACCESS dataset retains in-frame rearrangements with V and J assigned. A fraction of the clones does not appear; measured against another copy, unresolved V genes explain less than half of the discrepancy, and the remainder lacks a known reason. This sample is represented by a few hundred thousand clones; 65% of them were singletons. The leading ten clones occupy approximately 12% of the sample. Sequencing input: memory CD4+ T cells sorted from blood. In light of the paper, this sample's cell subset or site label describes: CD45RA-negative fraction. Receptors originate from a man under 40 in good health.

This chain joins TRBV29-1 and TRBJ1-3, with 9 bases matching TRBD1. CDR3 length: 15 residues. The germline CDR1 and CDR2 sequences are SQVTM and ANQGSEA. V lost 4 bases to trimming and J lost 4 bases; unmatched junction nucleotides: 8. The CDR3 spells CSVAFRTGAGNTIYF. The CDR3, as DNA: TGCAGCGTTGCCTTTCGGACAGGGGCAGGAAACACCATATATTTT.

V and J are TRBV6-1 and TRBJ2-2, with 7 bases fitting TRBD1. The germline gives CDR1 MNHNS, CDR2 SASEGT. The CDR3 is 13 residues long. V dropped 7 bases and J dropped 6; count of bases not matched to a gene: 5. The CDR3 is CASTRTGPGELFF. For the CDR3, the DNA is TGTGCCAGCACTAGGACAGGACCCGGGGAGCTGTTTTTT.

V and J are TRBV18 and TRBJ2-6; D perhaps matches TRBD1 (6 bases). From germline, CDR1 is KGHSH and CDR2 LQKENI. V dropped 4 bases and J dropped 2 bases, with 9 bases sitting between them. The CDR3 contains 15 residues. CDR3 DNA sequence: TGTGCCAGCTCACACAGGGTCCCTGGGGCCAACGTCCTGACTTTC. This codes for CASSHRVPGANVLTF.